The clone carrying this TCR beta chain appeared a few times. Its target is unknown. V lost 6 bases to trimming and J lost 8 bases; unmatched junction nucleotides: 18. The V gene's germline CDR1 is SEHNR and CDR2 FQNEAQ (reference sequence). This CDR3 has 17 residues. Methods described previously, with TCR primers listed, were used for bulk TCR libraries. TCRdb re-derived calls from the PCR reads in MiXCR, one entry per CDR3 protein. Here the sample spans a few hundred thousand distinct CDR3 sequences, 20% to 25% being singletons. Sorting selected naive CD8 T cells with a CD8+CD4-CCR7+CD45RA+ phenotype. The sample comes from a study of molecular identifiers for immune sequencing clone quantification. Study-level points and caveats: Whereas clones above 20 RNA copies held under 1% of naive-cell molecules, they held over 97% of effector molecules.

The sequencing sample was made of naive CD8+ T cells from blood, with Jurkat cell RNA spiked in. The subset denotes: FACS-sorted CD8+CD4-CCR7+CD45RA+ naive T cells. This sequence originates from a human donor in good health. Some libraries in this study had Jurkat cell RNA spiked in. The gene calls are TRBV7-9 and TRBJ2-1, with 8 bases lining up with TRBD2. CDR3 bases: TGTGCCAGCAGGATTATGAGGGGGGCTAGCGGGCTGGATGAGCAGTTCTTC. Translation gives CASRIMRGASGLDEQFF. The entire variable domain, with the rest obtained from reference TRBV7-9 and TRBJ2-1, is as follows: DTGVSQNPRHKITKRGQNVTFRCDPISEHNRLYWYRQTLGQGPEFLTYFQNEAQLEKSRLLSDRFSAERPKGSFSTLEIQRTEQGDSAMYLCASRIMRGASGLDEQFFGPGTRLTVL.